This T cell receptor beta chain was sequenced for a study of spatial heterogeneity in lung cancer. Germline assignment: CDR1 SGHRS and CDR2 YFSETQ. V trimming: 0 bases; J trimming: 4 bases; junction bases outside the gene matches: 6. This CDR3 is built from 15 residues. Noted time point: blood at routine non-recurrence follow-up after resection. A single record per CDR3 protein comes from TCRdb applying MiXCR to the 5' RACE reads. The sample consists of about 36,000 distinct CDR3 sequences, about 7.9% of them appearing once. There are many counts of this clonotype. Sequenced material: PBMCs, taken at follow-up. This chain joins TRBV5-1 and TRBJ1-2, with 7 nucleotides matching TRBD1. This TCR came from a male donor with early-stage non-small cell lung cancer. CDR3 loop: CASSLGWTGPYGYTF. CDR3 nucleotides: TGCGCCAGCAGCTTGGGGTGGACAGGACCCTATGGCTACACCTTC. The whole variable domain, remainder taken from reference TRBV5-1 and TRBJ1-2, is KAGVTQTPRYLIKTRGQQVTLSCSPISGHRSVSWYQQTPGQGLQFLFEYFSETQRNKGNFPGRFSGRQFSNSRSEMNVSTLELGDSALYLCASSLGWTGPYGYTFGSGTRLTVV.